Below are 23 T cell receptor beta chains sequenced from a single sample in a study of T cells after posttransplantation cyclophosphamide. The repertoire was sequenced with immunoSEQ multiplex PCR; TCRdb's copy has only in-frame clones and lacks some. This sample includes some 5,000 clones with no singletons; its ten biggest clones take up about 25%. A marrow graft followed busulfan-fludarabine conditioning, with cyclophosphamide on days +3 and +4. The sample consisted of PBMCs, taken after allogeneic stem cell transplant with posttransplant cyclophosphamide. Receptor source: a male patient aged 60 to 75 who received an allogeneic stem cell transplant from a related donor, was CMV-positive, and had no GVHD. Some T cells may be transferred from the graft donor.

This clone has ten or more counts. The gene calls are TRBV29-1 and TRBJ1-2; 10 bases fit TRBD1. This CDR3 has 13 amino acids. J gave up 4 bases and V 6 bases, and 5 bases lay outside the gene matches. Germline CDR1 is SQVTM and CDR2 is ANQGSEA. CDR3 amino acids: CSVGTGAGYGYTF. The CDR3 DNA follows: TGCAGCGTAGGGACAGGGGCTGGCTATGGCTACACCTTC.

The J gene is TRBJ2-4, the V gene TRBV11-2; a possible D gene is TRBD1 (6 bases). The CDR3 loop spans 17 amino acids. V was pared by 1 base and J by 0 bases, with 13 bases between. The germline CDR1 and CDR2 sequences are SGHAT and FQNNGV. CDR3 sequence reads: CASSLVSGQLAKNIQYF. CDR3 nucleotides: TGTGCCAGCAGCTTAGTTTCGGGACAACTAGCCAAAAACATTCAGTACTTC. The full variable domain, its missing parts supplied by reference TRBV11-2 and TRBJ2-4, is EAGVAQSPRYKIIEKRQSVAFWCNPISGHATLYWYQQILGQGPKLLIQFQNNGVVDDSQLPKDRFSAERLKGVDSTLKIQPAKLEDSAVYLCASSLVSGQLAKNIQYFGAGTRLSVL.

This clone was seen at least ten times. The rearrangement uses TRBV7-9 and TRBJ1-6; D ambiguous. Germline V gene lookup returns CDR1 SEHNR and CDR2 FQNEAQ (reference sequence). V lost 5 bases to trimming and J lost 6 bases, with 14 bases between them. The CDR3 loop spans 15 amino acids. The CDR3: CASSQTLGINSPLHF. CDR3 in DNA: TGTGCCAGCAGCCAAACACTCGGGATTAATTCACCCCTCCACTTT.

This clone has a count of ten or more. The rearrangement links TRBV4-3 to TRBJ1-3; 7 bases are a match to TRBD1. This CDR3 spans 19 amino acids. Per the germline V gene, CDR1 is LGHNA and CDR2 is YSLEER. The V segment lost 1 base and the J segment 0 bases; nucleotides outside the gene matches: 12. CDR3 in amino acids: CASSQAIGGTVFSGNTIYF. Here the CDR3 DNA reads TGCGCCAGCAGCCAAGCGATTGGGGGGACAGTCTTCTCTGGAAACACCATATATTTT.

There are a few counts of this clone. This sequence joins TRBV6-5 and TRBJ1-2; TRBD1 is a possible D gene (6 bases). In germline, CDR1 is MNHEY, CDR2 SVGAGI. The CDR3 contains 12 residues. The V end lost 10 bases, the J end lost 2 bases, and 11 bases lay between the germline ends. CDR3 region: CATSGTNYGYTF. Written as DNA, the CDR3 is TGTGCCACCTCCGGGACAAACTATGGCTACACCTTC.

This clone came up a few times. V usage is TRBV9 and J usage is TRBJ2-3, with D possibly being TRBD1 (6 bases). The CDR3 is 14 residues long. CDR1 and CDR2 (germline): SGDLS, YYNGEE. With 3 bases removed from V and 4 bases from J, the gap between germline ends came to 12 bases. The CDR3 nucleotides are TGTGCCAGCAGCGCGCCTCAGGGGTCAGATACGCAGTATTTT. Protein sequence: CASSAPQGSDTQYF.

This chain links TRBV29-1 with TRBJ2-7; possible D gene TRBD1, 6 bases. V was pared by 1 base and J by 4 bases, with 17 bases between. Germline V gives CDR1 SQVTM, CDR2 ANQGSEA. This CDR3 spans 15 amino acids. CDR3 bases: TGCAGCGTTGAAGTTATCTTACTTCAGGGGTACGAGCAGTACTTC. It encodes CSVEVILLQGYEQYF.

The chain is built from TRBV27 and TRBJ1-6, with TRBD1 matching over 7 bases. The CDR3 covers 15 residues. CDR1 MNHEY and CDR2 SMNVEV come from the germline V gene (reference sequence). The junction had 6 bases not matched to a gene; V was cut back by 3 bases and J by 7 bases. CDR3 DNA sequence: TGTGCCAGCAGTTTGGGGTGGGACAGCAATTCACCCCTCCACTTT. Translated: CASSLGWDSNSPLHF.

This sequence joins TRBV29-1 and TRBJ1-2; D gene ambiguous. CDR3 size: 12 residues. Germline V gives CDR1 SQVTM, CDR2 ANQGSEA. V gave up 1 base and J gave up 7 bases, with 10 bases separating them. This CDR3 is CSVEASSSGYTF. The CDR3 DNA follows: TGCAGCGTTGAAGCTTCCTCGAGTGGCTACACCTTC.

The rearrangement joins TRBV11-2 to TRBJ2-2; 10 bases fit TRBD1. Looked up from germline, CDR1 is SGHAT and CDR2 is FQNNGV. The CDR3 contains 18 residues. The trim removed 5 bases at V and 2 bases at J, leaving 11 bases unmatched. The CDR3 is CASSHELGQGRNTGELFF. CDR3 in DNA: TGTGCCAGCAGCCACGAGTTGGGACAGGGGAGAAACACCGGGGAGCTGTTTTTT.

This clone was recorded at least ten times. This chain joins TRBV2 and TRBJ1-5; 7 bases match TRBD1. Looked up from germline, CDR1 is SNHLY and CDR2 is FYNNEI. J lost 5 bases, V lost 6 bases, and 4 bases had no gene match. This CDR3 has 13 amino acids. The CDR3 spells CASRETGDQPQHF. The CDR3 bases are TGTGCCAGCAGAGAAACAGGGGATCAGCCCCAGCATTTT.

The table lists this clone with a few counts. The chain has TRBV6-1 and TRBJ1-1, with D maybe TRBD1 (6 bases). This CDR3 region has 16 residues. CDR1 is MNHNS, CDR2 SASEGT, per germline. V lost 0 bases and J 6 bases, leaving 17 bases between the germline ends. The CDR3 protein is CASSEAPTGWSAEAFF. The CDR3 nucleotides read TGTGCCAGCAGTGAAGCGCCGACAGGATGGAGCGCTGAAGCTTTCTTT.

This clone was seen repeatedly, ten times or more. The sample holds other DNA sequences that translate to the same CDR3. The rearrangement uses TRBV5-1 and TRBJ2-3; 10 bases are a match to TRBD1. The germline V gene encodes CDR1 SGHRS and CDR2 YFSETQ. This CDR3 contains 14 residues. With V trimmed by 3 bases and J by 3 bases, 1 base remained unmatched. Here the CDR3 reads CASSSDRGTDTQYF. The CDR3 DNA sequence: TGCGCCAGCAGCTCGGACAGGGGGACAGATACGCAGTATTTT.

Ten or more counts support this clone. The rearrangement links TRBV19 to TRBJ1-6, with D possibly matching TRBD1 (6 bases). Trimming removed 7 bases at V and 7 bases at J, with 14 bases between. Per germline, CDR1 LNHDA and CDR2 SQIVND (reference sequence). This CDR3 is 14 amino acids long. CDR3 sequence reads: CASTEDRYNSPLHF. CDR3 DNA sequence: TGTGCCAGTACCGAAGACAGGTACAATTCACCCCTCCACTTT.

This clone was counted ten times or more. The rearrangement uses TRBV7-2 and TRBJ2-1; maybe TRBD2 (5 bases). V was shortened by 3 bases and J by 0 bases, with 9 bases between the two germline ends. The germline V gene has CDR1 SGHTA and CDR2 FQGNSA. The length of the CDR3 is 15 residues. The CDR3 DNA reads TGTGCCAGCAGCTTGGACTTCTCCTCCTACAATGAGCAGTTCTTC. Its protein is CASSLDFSSYNEQFF.

This clone was observed many times. This chain joins TRBV21-1 and TRBJ1-1. TRBV21-1 is described as a pseudogene. The CDR3 has 14 residues. The CDR3 DNA reads TGTGCCAGCAGCTTGGACTTTTTGAACACTGAAGCTTTCTTT. It specifies CASSLDFLNTEAFF.

The rearrangement joins TRBV19 to TRBJ2-3; 11 nucleotides align to TRBD2. The CDR3 is 18 amino acids. Looked up from germline, CDR1 is LNHDA and CDR2 is SQIVND (reference sequence). V was clipped by 5 bases and J by 2 bases; unmatched bases: 12. The CDR3 nucleotides read TGTGCCAGTAGTCTTAGACTAGCGGGGTTCGATTTCACAGATACGCAGTATTTT. Amino acid sequence: CASSLRLAGFDFTDTQYF.

This clone was seen at least ten times. The V call is TRBV18, the J call TRBJ1-1; no clear D. The CDR3 covers 14 residues. Trimming took 3 bases from V and 0 from J, leaving 8 bases between them. Germline CDR1 KGHSH, CDR2 LQKENI. Here the CDR3 DNA reads TGTGCCAGCTCACCCCGGGTCATGAACACTGAAGCTTTCTTT. Its translation: CASSPRVMNTEAFF.

This clone was seen many times. The CDR3 bases are TGTGCCACCCCCGGGACAGGCAACTATGGCTACACCTTC. It codes for CATPGTGNYGYTF. V and J are TRBV19 and TRBJ1-2; TRBD1 aligns across 8 bases. Per germline, CDR1 LNHDA and CDR2 SQIVND (reference sequence). The junction had 6 bases not matched to a gene; V was cut back by 10 bases and J by 2 bases. The CDR3 loop spans 13 amino acids. Combining the CDR3 with reference TRBV19 and TRBJ1-2 gives the whole variable domain DGGITQSPKYLFRKEGQNVTLSCEQNLNHDAMYWYRQDPGQGLRLIYYSQIVNDFQKGDIAEGYSVSREKKESFPLTVTSAQKNPTAFYLCATPGTGNYGYTFGSGTRLTVV.

The rearrangement links TRBV4-1 to TRBJ2-5; D possibly corresponds to TRBD1 (6 bases). Germline V lookup: CDR1 MGHRA, CDR2 YSYEKL. V lost 1 base to trimming and J lost 11 bases, with 14 bases between them. The CDR3 consists of 13 residues. As DNA, the CDR3 is TGCGCCAGCAGCCAAGTGAAAGGGGGAGAGCAGTACTTC. Translation gives CASSQVKGGEQYF.

In its sample, this clone was seen many times. The chain employs TRBV7-2 and TRBJ1-6; weak D call: TRBD1 (6 bases). The length of the CDR3 is 15 residues. Germline V lookup: CDR1 SGHTA, CDR2 FQGNSA. V was cut by 5 bases and J by 9 bases, with 17 bases left in between. The CDR3 here is CASSHGLGAVSPLHF. The DNA of the CDR3 is TGTGCCAGCAGCCACGGCCTGGGGGCGGTTTCACCCCTCCACTTT.

The chain recombines TRBV9 with TRBJ1-1; no clear D gene. The CDR3 covers 13 residues. The V end was cut by 3 bases, the J end by 0 bases, with 6 bases between. The germline V gene encodes CDR1 SGDLS and CDR2 YYNGEE. CDR3: CASSEQLNTEAFF. The CDR3 DNA reads as TGTGCCAGCAGCGAACAGTTGAACACTGAAGCTTTCTTT.

This clone was counted a few times. The gene calls are TRBV5-5 and TRBJ1-1; 9 nucleotides agree with TRBD1. J gave up 5 bases and V 5 bases, and 10 bases lay outside the gene matches. The V gene's germline CDR1 is SGHKS and CDR2 YYEKEE (reference sequence). This CDR3 is built from 15 residues. The CDR3 loop reads CASRMGTGWLTEAFF. In DNA form, the CDR3 reads TGTGCCAGCAGAATGGGGACAGGGTGGTTGACTGAAGCTTTCTTT.